This T cell receptor beta chain was sequenced for a study of shared T cell receptors in the human thymus. In its sample, this clone was seen a few times. This table comes from immunoSEQ multiplex PCR, and its TCRdb copy is limited to in-frame clones, with some not included. The sample includes roughly 68,000 clones, about 95% seen only once; the top ten take about 0.03%. The sequencing sample was made of thymocytes. The receptor comes from a human donor.

In nucleotides, the CDR3 is TGCAGCGTATCCGGGACCGTGAACACTGAAGCTTTCTTT. It translates to CSVSGTVNTEAFF. The rearrangement joins TRBV29-1 to TRBJ1-1; a possible D gene is TRBD1 (5 bases). CDR1 is SQVTM, CDR2 ANQGSEA, per germline. This CDR3 region has 13 residues. Trimming cost V 6 bases and J 0 bases, with 11 bases left between them.